This T cell receptor beta chain was documented in a study of blood T cell repertoires in COVID-19 (dated by TCRdb to 2018 to 2021). About the study as a whole: Samples covering the acute and convalescent phases of COVID-19 were provided by collaborators in the United States, Italy and Spain. The prospective study material was composed of cDNA or gDNA derived from T cells, B-cell-depleted T cells, or PBMCs. Subjects who had been exposed to COVID-19, were actively infected with it, or had recovered from it provided the deeply sampled blood TCRbeta repertoires that made up the dataset. A freely available public database, intended as a resource for researchers studying the immune response to SARS-CoV-2, is where the repertoires were released. Samples were obtained from the ongoing ImmuneRACE study (first 160 participants) and from 1,000 to 1,500 subjects provided by 6 global collaborators. Sample metadata almost always included a de-identified subject ID, COVID-19 status, age in years and sex. Where available, HLA class I and class II types were taken from metadata supplied by the sample provider and were not determined by assay-based typing. The paper as a whole reports these results and caveats: Clinical and demographic metadata were provided uncurated, with the amount varying by source and participant.

TCRbeta CDR3 regions were amplified from genomic DNA by means of the immunoSEQ Assay, a bias-controlled multiplex PCR. The authors' analysis ran thus. Within the assay, amplification of reference gene primers was used to estimate how many nucleated cells each sample contained. To quantify the absolute abundance of each unique TCRbeta CDR3 rearrangement, sequence reads were collapsed and filtered. For each sample, productive Simpson clonality was calculated as the square root of Simpson's diversity index over productive rearrangements. Sourced from immuneACCESS, this table was stored by TCRdb with only in-frame sequences that have V and J called. A share of the clones is absent; for the studies checked, an unresolved V gene accounts for under half, and the remainder has no known explanation. From that table come the V and J calls and clone size; the DNA was used to work out D and trimming. This sample lists approximately 210,000 clones; around 81% were detected once. Of the sample, about 8.9% is held by the ten largest clones.

Participants in the prospective study were enrolled through a virtual design, were aged about 18 to 90 years, and lived in under 25 United States geographic areas. In the prospective study, participants were assigned to cohorts based on the clinical history participants reported in a screening survey and a study questionnaire. Mobile phlebotomists in the prospective study collected whole blood, serum and a nasopharyngeal or oropharyngeal swab from every participant. Additional blood draws and questionnaires over an approximately two-month period could optionally be provided by prospective study participants. Before DNA extraction, prospective study blood samples were shipped either frozen or at room temperature. Only one count was recorded for this clone. The antigen this receptor binds is unknown. No qualities accompany the bases; no much larger clone lies one base away. The sample taken for sequencing was PBMCs or T cells enriched from blood (not recorded which). This sequence was found in a woman between 50 and 59 years old with acute COVID-19.

The CDR3 corresponds to CASSLGLGGTYEQYF. The sequence in DNA is TGTGCCAGCAGCTTAGGCCTAGGGGGCACCTACGAGCAGTACTTC. This chain joins TRBV11-1 to TRBJ2-7; the junction holds 7 bases that match TRBD1. Its CDR3 holds 15 amino acids, cysteine through phenylalanine. Only the CDR3 region is kept as DNA, spanning 45 bases read in frame from base 1. The junction shows trimming of 1 base on V and 2 bases on J, and the gene matches do not reach 5 bases of it. Per the germline V gene (reference sequence), SGHAT is the CDR1 and FQDESV is the CDR2. When the CDR3 is completed using the reference TRBV11-1 and TRBJ2-7 genes on either side, the full variable domain is EAEVAQSPRYKITEKSQAVAFWCDPISGHATLYWYRQILGQGPELLVQFQDESVVDDSQLPKDRFSAERLKGVDSTLKIQPAELGDSAMYLCASSLGLGGTYEQYFGPGTRLTVT.